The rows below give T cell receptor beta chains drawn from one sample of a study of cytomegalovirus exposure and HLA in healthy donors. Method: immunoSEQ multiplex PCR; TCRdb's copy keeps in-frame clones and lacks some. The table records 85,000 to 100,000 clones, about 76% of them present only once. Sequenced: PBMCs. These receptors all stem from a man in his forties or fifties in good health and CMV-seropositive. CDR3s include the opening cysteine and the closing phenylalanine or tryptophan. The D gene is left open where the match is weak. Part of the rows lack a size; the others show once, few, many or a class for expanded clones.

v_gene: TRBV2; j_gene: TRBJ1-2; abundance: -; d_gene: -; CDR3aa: CAGSGRDYGYTF; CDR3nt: TGTGCCGGCAGTGGCAGGGATTATGGCTACACCTTC
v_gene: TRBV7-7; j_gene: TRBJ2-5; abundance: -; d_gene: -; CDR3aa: CASSLQGVQETQYF; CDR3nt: TGTGCTAGCAGCCTCCAGGGTGTGCAAGAGACCCAGTACTTC
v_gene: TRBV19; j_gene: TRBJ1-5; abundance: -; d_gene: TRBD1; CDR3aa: CASSIQGVSNQPQHF; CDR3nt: TGTGCCAGTAGTATACAGGGGGTTAGCAATCAGCCCCAGCATTTT
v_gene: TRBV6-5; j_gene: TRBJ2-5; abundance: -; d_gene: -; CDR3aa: CASSYSEEETQYF; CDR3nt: TGTGCCAGCAGTTACTCGGAGGAAGAGACCCAGTACTTC
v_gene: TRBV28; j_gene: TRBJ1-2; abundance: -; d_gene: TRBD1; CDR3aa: CASTTDRVHGYTF; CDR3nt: TGTGCCAGCACAACCGACAGGGTACATGGCTACACCTTC
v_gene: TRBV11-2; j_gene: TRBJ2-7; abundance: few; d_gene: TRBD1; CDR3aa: CASSLLQGAYEQYF; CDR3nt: TGTGCCAGCAGCTTACTCCAGGGGGCGTACGAGCAGTACTTC
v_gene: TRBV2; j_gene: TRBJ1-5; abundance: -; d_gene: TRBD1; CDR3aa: CASRVTGGENQPQHF; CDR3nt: TGTGCCAGCAGGGTGACAGGGGGGGAGAATCAGCCCCAGCATTTT
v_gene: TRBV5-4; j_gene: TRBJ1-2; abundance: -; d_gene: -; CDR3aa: CASSWAKQGRFGYTF; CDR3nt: TGTGCCAGCAGCTGGGCGAAACAGGGACGTTTTGGCTACACCTTC
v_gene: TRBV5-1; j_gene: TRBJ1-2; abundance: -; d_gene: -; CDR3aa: CASSLEGADNYGYTF; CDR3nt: TGCGCCAGCAGCTTGGAAGGGGCCGATAACTATGGCTACACCTTC
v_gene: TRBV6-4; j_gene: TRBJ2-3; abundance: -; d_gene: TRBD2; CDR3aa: CASSDRAGGPTDTQYF; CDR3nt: TGTGCCAGCAGTGACCGAGCGGGGGGCCCGACGGATACGCAGTATTTT
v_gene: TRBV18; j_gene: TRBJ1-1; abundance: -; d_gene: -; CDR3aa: CASSPTQQNTEAFF; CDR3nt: TGTGCCAGCTCACCGACACAGCAGAACACTGAAGCTTTCTTT
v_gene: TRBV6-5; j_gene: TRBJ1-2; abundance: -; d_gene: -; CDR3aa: CASSYSFTDPGGYTF; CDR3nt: TGTGCCAGCAGTTATTCTTTCACAGATCCAGGGGGCTACACCTTC
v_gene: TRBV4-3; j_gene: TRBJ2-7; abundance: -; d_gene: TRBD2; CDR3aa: CASSQDAGGPGEQYF; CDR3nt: TGCGCCAGCAGCCAAGATGCGGGAGGGCCTGGCGAGCAGTACTTC
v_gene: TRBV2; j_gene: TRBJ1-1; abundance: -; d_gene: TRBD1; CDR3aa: CASSARQGRSIGAFF; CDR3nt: TGTGCCAGCAGTGCCAGACAGGGCCGGTCGATAGGGGCTTTCTTT
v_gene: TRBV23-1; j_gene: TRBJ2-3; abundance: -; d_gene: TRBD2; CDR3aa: CASSPRGGRGTDTQYF; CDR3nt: TGCGCCAGCAGCCCCCGTGGAGGGAGGGGCACAGATACGCAGTATTTT
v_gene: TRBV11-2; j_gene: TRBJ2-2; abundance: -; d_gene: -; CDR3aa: CASSLEAGMTGELFF; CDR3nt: TGTGCCAGCAGCTTAGAGGCAGGGATGACCGGGGAGCTGTTTTTT
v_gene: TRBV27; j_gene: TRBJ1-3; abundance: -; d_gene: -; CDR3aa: CASSRVGGAGNTIYF; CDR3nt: TGTGCCAGCAGTCGCGTCGGGGGGGCTGGAAACACCATATATTTT
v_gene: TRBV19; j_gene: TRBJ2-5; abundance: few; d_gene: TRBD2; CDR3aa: CASSIATSGETQYF; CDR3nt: TGTGCCAGTAGTATAGCGACTAGCGGAGAGACCCAGTACTTC
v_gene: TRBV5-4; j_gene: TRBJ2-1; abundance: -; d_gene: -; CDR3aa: CASSVDYTYNEQFF; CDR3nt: TGTGCCAGCAGCGTGGACTACACCTACAATGAGCAGTTCTTC
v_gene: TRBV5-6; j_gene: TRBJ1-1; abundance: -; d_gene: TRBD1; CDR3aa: CASSLGQGKWNTEAFF; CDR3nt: TGTGCCAGCAGCTTGGGACAGGGTAAGTGGAACACTGAAGCTTTCTTT
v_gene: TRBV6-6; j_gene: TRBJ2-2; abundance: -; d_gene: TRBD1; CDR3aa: CASSYQGANTGELFF; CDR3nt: TGTGCCAGCAGTTACCAGGGGGCGAACACCGGGGAGCTGTTTTTT
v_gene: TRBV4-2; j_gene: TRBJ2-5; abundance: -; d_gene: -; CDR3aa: CASSLGGGGGPQETQYF; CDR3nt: TGTGCCAGCAGCCTTGGGGGGGGCGGGGGCCCCCAAGAGACCCAGTACTTC
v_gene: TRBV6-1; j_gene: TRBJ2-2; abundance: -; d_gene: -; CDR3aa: CASSEAPGPGELFF; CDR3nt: TGTGCCAGCAGTGAAGCTCCAGGGCCCGGGGAGCTGTTTTTT
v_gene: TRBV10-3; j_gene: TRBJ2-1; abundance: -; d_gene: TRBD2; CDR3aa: CAISESRRGGRDEQFF; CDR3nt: TGTGCCATCAGTGAGTCGAGGCGGGGGGGCCGGGATGAGCAGTTCTTC
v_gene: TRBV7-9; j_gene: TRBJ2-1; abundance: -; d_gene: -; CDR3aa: CASSLWTGQGTSGDNEQFF; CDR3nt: TGTGCCAGCAGCTTATGGACGGGACAGGGGACTAGCGGCGACAATGAGCAGTTCTTC
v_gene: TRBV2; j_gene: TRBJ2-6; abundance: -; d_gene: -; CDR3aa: CASLEASGANVLTF; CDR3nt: TGTGCCAGCTTGGAGGCCTCTGGGGCCAACGTCCTGACTTTC
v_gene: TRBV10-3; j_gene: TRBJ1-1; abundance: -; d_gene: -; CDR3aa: CAILDPGKTEAFF; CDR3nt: TGTGCCATCTTAGATCCCGGGAAGACTGAAGCTTTCTTT
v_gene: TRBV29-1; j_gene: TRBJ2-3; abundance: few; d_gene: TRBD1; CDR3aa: CSVGGQGSDTQYF; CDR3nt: TGCAGCGTTGGGGGACAGGGTTCAGATACGCAGTATTTT
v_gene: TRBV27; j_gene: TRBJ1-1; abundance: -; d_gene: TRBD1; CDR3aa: CASSFGTGTEAFF; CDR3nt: TGTGCCAGCAGTTTCGGGACAGGCACTGAAGCTTTCTTT
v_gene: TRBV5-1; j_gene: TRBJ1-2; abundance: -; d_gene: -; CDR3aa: CASSLDGTSDGYTF; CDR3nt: TGCGCCAGCAGCTTAGACGGGACTTCTGATGGCTACACCTTC
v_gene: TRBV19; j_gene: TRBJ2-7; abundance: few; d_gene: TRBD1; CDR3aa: CASSSATGSLYEQYF; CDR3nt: TGTGCCAGTAGTTCAGCGACAGGGTCCCTCTACGAGCAGTACTTC